This TCR beta chain was profiled in a study of CD8+CD57+ T cells in acquired aplastic anemia. The overall study: Mean yield of DNA from sorted CD4+ and CD8+ cells was approximately 3 ug.

Genomic DNA was employed as the template in profiling TCR beta VDJ and CDR3. TCRdb processed the reads anew with MiXCR; each CDR3 protein has one entry. The table has 180,000 or so distinct CDR3 sequences, roughly 48% seen once; the top ten hold 1.1%. This CDR3 contains 13 residues. V was clipped by 6 bases and J by 3 bases; unmatched bases: 4. From germline, CDR1 is SGHVS and CDR2 FNYEAQ. Patients chosen for sequencing had CD8+CD57+ cells that had expanded, as shown by flow cytometry. Every one of the patients had aplastic anemia (severe, acquired). The chain carries TRBV7-6 and TRBJ2-7; 8 bases align to TRBD1. What was sequenced was sorted CD4+, CD8+, or CD8+CD57+ T cells (not recorded which) from PBMCs. This clonotype was obtained from a human donor with aplastic anemia. The CDR3 is CASRRQGFYEQYF. In nucleotides, the CDR3 is TGTGCCAGCAGAAGACAGGGGTTCTACGAGCAGTACTTC.